Below are 9 T cell receptor beta chains sequenced from a single sample in a study of cytomegalovirus exposure and HLA in healthy donors. A multiplex PCR was run with 60 Vbeta primers and 13 Jbeta primers. Libraries were prepared by immunoSEQ multiplex PCR; TCRdb keeps only in-frame clonotypes and omits some of them. The table lists some 200,000 clones, around 64% of them singletons. The sequenced material came from PBMCs. These receptors were taken from a middle-aged man in good health and CMV-seropositive.

The chain combines TRBV5-8 with TRBJ1-5, with no clear D. The V and J ends lost 2 bases and 4 bases respectively, with 10 bases between them. CDR3 length: 14 residues. Germline lookup yields CDR1 SGHTS and CDR2 YDEGEE. CDR3 protein: CASSFPGTNQPQHF. CDR3 nucleotide sequence: TGTGCCAGCAGCTTTCCGGGAACAAATCAGCCCCAGCATTTT.

In this sample, this clone turned up a few times. The gene calls are TRBV9 and TRBJ2-3; D perhaps matches TRBD2 (6 bases). V was clipped by 4 bases and J by 2 bases, with 14 bases between them. CDR1 and CDR2 (germline): SGDLS, YYNGEE. This CDR3 spans 15 amino acids. CDR3 coding DNA: TGTGCCAGCAGCCCTATTGCGGGATACACAGATACGCAGTATTTT. It yields the protein CASSPIAGYTDTQYF. The whole variable domain, filled in from reference TRBV9 and TRBJ2-3, reads DSGVTQTPKHLITATGQRVTLRCSPRSGDLSVYWYQQSLDQGLQFLIQYYNGEERAKGNILERFSAQQFPDLHSELNLSSLELGDSALYFCASSPIAGYTDTQYFGPGTRLTVL.

The V and J genes are TRBV2 and TRBJ1-6; D is possibly TRBD1 (5 bases). The germline V and J ends were trimmed by 6 bases and 10 bases, with 16 bases remaining between them. CDR3 length: 14 amino acids. Germline loops: CDR1 SNHLY, CDR2 FYNNEI. CDR3 region: CASRVGQGESPLHF. The CDR3 region has the DNA TGTGCCAGCAGGGTGGGGCAGGGCGAATCACCCCTCCACTTT.

This clone was detected a few times. The CDR3 protein is CASSLGLGGQGEKLFF. The CDR3 DNA sequence: TGTGCCAGCAGCTTGGGTCTAGGGGGCCAGGGTGAAAAACTGTTTTTT. The chain combines TRBV5-6 with TRBJ1-4, with 7 bases aligning to TRBD1. Trimming cost V 0 bases and J 7 bases; bases outside gene matches: 9. The CDR3 is 16 amino acids. In germline, CDR1 is SGHDT, CDR2 YYEEEE.

The rearrangement uses TRBV6-6 and TRBJ2-2; TRBD2 matches 10 bases. Germline CDR1 and CDR2: MNHNY and SVGAGI (reference sequence). The CDR3 sequence is 15 residues long. V shed 4 bases and J 4 bases; nucleotides not matched to a gene: 3. CDR3 DNA sequence: TGTGCCAGCAGTTCGGTAGCGGGGGGCACCGGGGAGCTGTTTTTT. Residues: CASSSVAGGTGELFF.

The rearrangement joins TRBV29-1 to TRBJ2-1; D might be TRBD2 (5 bases). V was trimmed by 1 base and J by 0 bases, leaving 10 bases between them. The CDR3 is 15 residues long. The germline V gene has CDR1 SQVTM and CDR2 ANQGSEA. For the CDR3, the DNA is TGCAGCGTTGAAGGGGTAAGCGGCTCCTACAATGAGCAGTTCTTC. Translation gives CSVEGVSGSYNEQFF.

This chain joins TRBV7-9 and TRBJ2-3; TRBD1 agrees at 10 bases. V shed 1 base, J shed 3 bases, and the junction held 1 base outside the gene matches. CDR1 and CDR2 from the germline V gene are SEHNR and FQNEAQ (reference sequence). The CDR3 extends over 15 amino acids. The DNA of the CDR3 is TGTGCCAGCAGCTTAGGACAGGGGGCAACAGATACGCAGTATTTT. The encoded protein is CASSLGQGATDTQYF.

V usage is TRBV6-6 and J usage is TRBJ2-7; D call uncertain. This CDR3 is built from 12 residues. CDR1 is MNHNY and CDR2 is SVGAGI in the germline V gene (reference sequence). Trimming left V 6 bases short and J 3 bases short, with 9 bases between. The CDR3 DNA reads as TGTGCCAGCAGCCCCTCAGGCTACGAGCAGTACTTC. Translating it yields CASSPSGYEQYF.

This chain connects TRBV7-3 to TRBJ2-5; unclear D gene. V lost 5 bases to trimming and J lost 5 bases, with 12 bases between them. In germline, CDR1 is SGHTA, CDR2 FQGTGA. The CDR3 covers 13 residues. The CDR3 DNA follows: TGTGCCAGCAGCCCAGCGAGCTTGGAGACCCAGTACTTC. Amino acid sequence: CASSPASLETQYF.